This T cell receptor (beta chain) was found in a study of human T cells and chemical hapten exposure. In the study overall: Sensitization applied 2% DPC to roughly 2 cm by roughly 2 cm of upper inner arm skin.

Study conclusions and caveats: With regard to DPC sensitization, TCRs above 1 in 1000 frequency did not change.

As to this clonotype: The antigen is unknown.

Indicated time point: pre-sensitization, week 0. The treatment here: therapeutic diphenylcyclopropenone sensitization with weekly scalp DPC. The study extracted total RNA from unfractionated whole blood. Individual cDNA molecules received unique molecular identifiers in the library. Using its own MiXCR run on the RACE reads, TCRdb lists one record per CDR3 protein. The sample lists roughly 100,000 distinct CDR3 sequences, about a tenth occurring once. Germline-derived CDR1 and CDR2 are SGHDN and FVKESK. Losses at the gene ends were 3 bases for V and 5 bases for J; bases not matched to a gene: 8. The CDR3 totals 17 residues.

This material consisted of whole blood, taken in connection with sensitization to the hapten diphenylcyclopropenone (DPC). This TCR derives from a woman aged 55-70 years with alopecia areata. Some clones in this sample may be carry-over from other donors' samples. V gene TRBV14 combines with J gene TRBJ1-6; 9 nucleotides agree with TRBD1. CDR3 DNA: TGTGCCAGCAGCCATCAACTCAGGACAGGGGATAATTCACCCCTCCACTTT. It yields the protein CASSHQLRTGDNSPLHF.